These 27 T cell receptor beta chains came from one sample sequenced in a study of blood T cells in healthy people across ages. Then a second PCR, running about 7 to 11 cycles, was carried out with a sample-barcoded 5' primer and a J-beta primer mix. TCRdb analysed the 5' RACE reads with MiXCR anew, one entry per CDR3 protein. The sample carries around 990,000 distinct CDR3 sequences, under 40% recorded once. The material sequenced was blood. These receptors were taken from a young man in good health.

This clonotype was seen a few times. The chain joins TRBV12-3 or TRBV12-4 to TRBJ1-1; D is possibly TRBD1 (5 bases). This CDR3 contains 17 residues. V was trimmed by 1 base and J by 2 bases, leaving 17 bases between them. The CDR3 bases are TGTGCCAGCAGTTTAGGGGGCAGAGCTAAAGTTAACACTGAAGCTTTCTTT. Residues: CASSLGGRAKVNTEAFF.

This clonotype was counted between two and nine times. The gene calls are TRBV5-1 and TRBJ1-2, with a tentative D call TRBD1 (6 bases). The CDR3 is 15 amino acids. The germline V gene encodes CDR1 SGHRS and CDR2 YFSETQ. V shed 4 bases and J shed 1 base, with 14 bases lying between them. The CDR3 reads CASSPTRQDNYGYTF. The DNA of the CDR3 is TGCGCCAGCAGCCCGACCCGACAGGATAACTATGGCTACACCTTC.

J is TRBJ1-1 and V is TRBV5-5; D may be TRBD1 (5 bases). The CDR3 contains 17 residues. Germline CDR1 SGHKS, CDR2 YYEKEE (reference sequence). V dropped 3 bases and J dropped 0 bases, with 18 bases sitting between them. The CDR3 region is CASSSRTVGRMNTEAFF. CDR3 bases: TGTGCCAGCAGCTCTCGAACCGTGGGACGAATGAACACTGAAGCTTTCTTT.

Concerning this clonotype: It may be a read error: a sequence one base away is much more abundant. The V call is TRBV12-3 or TRBV12-4, the J call TRBJ1-5; D perhaps matches TRBD1 (5 bases). Trimming cost V 5 bases and J 6 bases, with 14 bases left between them. The CDR3 consists of 14 residues. This CDR3 reads CASSVSQGGQPQHF. CDR3 nucleotides: TGTGCCAGCAGTGTGAGTCAGGGAGGTCAGCCCCAGCATTTT.

In regard to this clonotype: Germline and junction disagree at one end, which may indicate a read error. The chain uses TRBV18 and TRBJ2-1; D is undetermined. Looked up from germline, CDR1 is KGHSH and CDR2 is LQKENI. The CDR3 is 15 amino acids. This chain's CDR3 is CASPPPRNSYNEQFF. Here the CDR3 DNA reads TGTGCCAGCCCACCACCCCGAAACTCCTACAATGAGCAGTTCTTC.

V usage is TRBV2 and J usage is TRBJ2-7, with 7 bases aligning to TRBD1. Germline V gene lookup returns CDR1 SNHLY and CDR2 FYNNEI. There are 15 residues in the CDR3. Unmatched junction bases numbered 5, after V lost 3 bases and J lost 0 bases. The CDR3 protein is CASSDVGQRSYEQYF. The CDR3 DNA follows: TGTGCCAGCAGTGACGTGGGACAGCGCTCCTACGAGCAGTACTTC.

The sample holds many counts of this clonotype. The CDR3 protein is CASSVGDSSYNEQFF. The CDR3 DNA reads as TGTGCCAGCAGCGTAGGGGACAGCTCCTACAATGAGCAGTTCTTC. The chain combines TRBV9 with TRBJ2-1, with 7 bases lining up with TRBD1. Germline CDR1 is SGDLS and CDR2 is YYNGEE. The junction had 0 bases not matched to a gene; V was cut back by 0 bases and J by 0 bases. The length of the CDR3 is 15 residues. The whole variable domain, remainder taken from reference TRBV9 and TRBJ2-1, is DSGVTQTPKHLITATGQRVTLRCSPRSGDLSVYWYQQSLDQGLQFLIQYYNGEERAKGNILERFSAQQFPDLHSELNLSSLELGDSALYFCASSVGDSSYNEQFFGPGTRLTVL.

Only a few counts were recorded for this clonotype. This chain uses TRBV5-1 with TRBJ1-5; D might be TRBD1 (5 bases). Germline values: CDR1 SGHRS, CDR2 YFSETQ. CDR3 length: 15 residues. V lost 2 bases to trimming and J lost 5 bases, with 14 bases between them. CDR3 sequence (DNA): TGCGCCAGCAGCTTAGGGGTCGGGGGAGATCAGCCCCAGCATTTT. This translates into CASSLGVGGDQPQHF.

CDR3 DNA sequence: TGTGCCAGCGAAGCGGGACAGGGGGTGCGCTACACCTTC. Protein sequence: CASEAGQGVRYTF. The V and J genes are TRBV6-2 or TRBV6-3 and TRBJ1-2; 11 bases are a match to TRBD1. The CDR3 has 13 amino acids. V lost 8 bases to trimming and J lost 9 bases; unmatched junction nucleotides: 8. The germline V gene has CDR1 MNHEY and CDR2 SVGEGT.

The chain couples TRBV4-3 to TRBJ1-1; no reliable D call. CDR1 and CDR2 (germline): LGHNA, YSLEER. Trimming took 4 bases from V and 3 from J, leaving 12 bases between them. The CDR3 covers 14 residues. CDR3 region: CASSRKGWDTEAFF. The CDR3 DNA reads TGCGCCAGCAGCCGTAAGGGTTGGGACACTGAAGCTTTCTTT.

This clonotype has ten or more counts. V usage is TRBV27 and J usage is TRBJ1-1, with TRBD1 as a possible D gene (6 bases). This CDR3 has 16 amino acids. The germline V gene encodes CDR1 MNHEY and CDR2 SMNVEV (reference sequence). The germline V and J ends were trimmed by 7 bases and 2 bases, with 20 bases remaining between them. DNA for the CDR3: TGTGCCAGCACCTCGACCGGGACATACTTAAACACTGAAGCTTTCTTT. It translates to CASTSTGTYLNTEAFF.

J is TRBJ1-1 and V is TRBV12-3 or TRBV12-4; TRBD1 agrees at 7 bases. The CDR3 has 14 amino acids. Trimming cost V 8 bases and J 1 base; bases outside gene matches: 7. CDR3 coding DNA: TGTGCCAGCGGGAAGGGGGCCGGGAACACTGAAGCTTTCTTT. Residues: CASGKGAGNTEAFF.

V gene TRBV12-3 or TRBV12-4 combines with J gene TRBJ2-1; 12 bases are shared with TRBD2. J was trimmed by 7 bases and V by 5 bases; bases with no gene match: 6. The CDR3 has 15 amino acids. In DNA, the CDR3 is TGTGCCAGCAGTCAAGTACTAGCGGGGGGAAATGAGCAGTTCTTC. Its protein product is CASSQVLAGGNEQFF.

Only one count was recorded for this clonotype. A read error may explain this, as a much larger clone is one base away. This rearrangement joins TRBV6-6 to TRBJ1-2; TRBD1 might be the D (5 bases). Germline CDR1 reads MNHNY; CDR2 reads SVGAGI (reference sequence). This CDR3 has 16 residues. The CDR3 loop reads CASSQLQGDVGYGCTF. Here the CDR3 DNA reads TGTGCCAGCAGCCAACTCCAGGGTGATGTGGGCTATGGCTGCACCTTC.

The chain recombines TRBV30 with TRBJ1-4; D is undetermined. The germline V gene encodes CDR1 GTSNPN and CDR2 SVGIG (reference sequence). Trimming left V 2 bases short and J 4 bases short, with 5 bases between. CDR3 length: 12 amino acids. The CDR3 region is CAWSRSNEKLFF. DNA for the CDR3: TGTGCCTGGAGTCGTAGTAATGAAAAACTGTTTTTT.

The chain uses TRBV5-1 and TRBJ1-5; D is possibly TRBD1 (5 bases). CDR1 and CDR2 (germline): SGHRS, YFSETQ. The germline V and J ends were trimmed by 0 bases and 4 bases, with 11 bases remaining between them. CDR3 length: 15 residues. CDR3 coding DNA: TGCGCCAGCAGCTTGGCCGGGGGAAAGAATCAGCCCCAGCATTTT. The encoded protein is CASSLAGGKNQPQHF.

The chain employs TRBV12-3 or TRBV12-4 and TRBJ1-1; perhaps TRBD1 as D (5 bases). There are 15 residues in the CDR3. V was cut by 5 bases and J by 7 bases, with 20 bases left in between. CDR3 nucleotides: TGTGCCAGCAGTCCCTTGAGGGGCCTCGGCAGTGAAGCTTTCTTT. This codes for CASSPLRGLGSEAFF.

This clonotype was observed a handful of times. This chain links TRBV10-3 with TRBJ2-7, with a possible D match to TRBD2 (5 bases). CDR3 length equals 12 residues. Germline CDR1 ENHRY, CDR2 SYGVKD. V shed 6 bases and J shed 3 bases, with 9 bases lying between them. CDR3 amino acids: CAISREGYEQYF. CDR3 coding DNA: TGTGCCATCAGCCGAGAGGGCTACGAGCAGTACTTC.

This clonotype was seen a few times. The V call is TRBV7-2, the J call TRBJ1-2, with a possible D match to TRBD1 (5 bases). Trimming removed 10 bases from V and 1 base from J, with 19 bases in between. Germline V gene data show CDR1 as SGHTA and CDR2 as FQGNSA. The CDR3 has 15 residues. The CDR3 loop is CATSFTGLNNYGYTF. The CDR3 DNA follows: TGTGCCACCTCTTTTACAGGCCTGAATAACTATGGCTACACCTTC.

This clonotype came up a few times. This chain links TRBV21-1 with TRBJ2-1; the D call of TRBD2 is as the table states it, not checked on the DNA. TRBV21-1 is a pseudogene segment. The CDR3 runs 17 residues. The CDR3 sequence is CASSPRTSGAPCNEQFF. Here the CDR3 DNA reads TGTGCCAGCAGCCCTCGGACTAGCGGGGCCCCCTGCAATGAGCAGTTCTTC.

The rearrangement joins TRBV5-4 to TRBJ1-1, with a weak D call TRBD1 (5 bases). V was shortened by 0 bases and J by 6 bases, with 12 bases between the two germline ends. CDR1 is SGHNT, CDR2 YYREEE, per germline (reference sequence). The CDR3 runs 14 residues. CDR3: CASSLGATDPEAFF. CDR3 DNA: TGTGCCAGCAGCTTGGGTGCGACAGACCCTGAAGCTTTCTTT.

The rearrangement joins TRBV10-3 to TRBJ2-3; D is possibly TRBD2 (7 bases). Trimming pared 9 bases from V and 1 base from J, leaving 17 bases between. The CDR3 loop spans 15 amino acids. CDR1 ENHRY and CDR2 SYGVKD come from the germline V gene. In DNA form, the CDR3 reads TGTGCCATAAGGGGCGGGAGACAGGGCACAGATACGCAGTATTTT. It encodes CAIRGGRQGTDTQYF.

This chain connects TRBV9 to TRBJ2-2; D possibly corresponds to TRBD1 (6 bases). This CDR3 has 13 amino acids. V dropped 6 bases and J dropped 11 bases, with 17 bases sitting between them. The germline V gene has CDR1 SGDLS and CDR2 YYNGEE. The CDR3 reads CASTYDGGGELFF. For the CDR3, the DNA is TGTGCCAGCACCTATGATGGGGGCGGTGAGCTGTTTTTT.

There are a few counts of this clonotype. The V gene is TRBV20-1, the J gene TRBJ1-1, with D possibly being TRBD1 (5 bases). Trimming stripped 3 bases from V and 11 bases from J, with 22 bases between. From germline, CDR1 is DFQATT and CDR2 SNEGSKA (reference sequence). The CDR3 contains 14 residues. DNA of the CDR3: TGCAGTGCTAGGCAGGTGGCGCGGCAGGGTGAGGCTTTCTTT. This codes for CSARQVARQGEAFF.

This CDR3 is CSATGTSGGYEQYF. CDR3 DNA sequence: TGCAGTGCTACCGGGACTAGCGGGGGCTACGAGCAGTACTTC. The V gene is TRBV20-1, the J gene TRBJ2-7; TRBD2 aligns across 14 bases. From germline, CDR1 is DFQATT and CDR2 SNEGSKA (reference sequence). V was clipped by 4 bases and J by 3 bases; unmatched bases: 2. The CDR3 spans 14 residues.

The genes are TRBV20-1 and TRBJ2-3, with 11 bases aligning to TRBD2. Germline V gene sequence: CDR1 DFQATT, CDR2 SNEGSKA (reference sequence). The CDR3 runs to 16 residues. Trimming cost V 4 bases and J 6 bases; bases outside gene matches: 12. CDR3 protein: CSAIRLAGMGGDTQYF. The CDR3 region has the DNA TGCAGTGCTATTAGACTAGCGGGGATGGGTGGTGATACGCAGTATTTT.

The chain carries TRBV6-6 and TRBJ1-6, with D possibly matching TRBD1 (5 bases). Trimming shortened V by 6 bases and J by 5 bases, and 11 bases separated the two germline ends. The CDR3 sequence is 14 residues long. The germline CDR1 and CDR2 sequences are MNHNY and SVGAGI (reference sequence). The CDR3 is CASSDSSNNSPLHF. Here the CDR3 DNA reads TGTGCCAGCAGCGACAGCAGCAATAATTCACCCCTCCACTTT.